Listed below are T cell receptor beta chains from one sample, sequenced in a study of CD8+ T cells in alopecia areata. Using immunoSEQ multiplex PCR, the repertoire was profiled, and TCRdb retains in-frame clones only, with some absent. The table includes 150,000 to 200,000 clones, around three fifths detected once. This material consisted of CD4+ T cells sorted from blood, taken at week 24, from a patient treated with tofacitinib. The receptors originated from a human donor with alopecia areata. The CDR3 runs from the conserved cysteine through the conserved F or W. Each record gives: clone size, V gene, D gene, J gene, CDR3 protein, CDR3 DNA. The D gene is left open where the match is weak. The listing skips clone size in some rows; elsewhere it reads once, few, many or a size class.

>-|TRBV4-3|-|TRBJ1-2
CASSQDPQSSRSYGYTF
TGCGCCAGCAGCCAAGATCCCCAATCGTCCAGGAGCTATGGCTACACCTTC
>few|TRBV29-1|-|TRBJ1-1
CSAAGRDVAFF
TGCAGCGCCGCGGGCAGGGACGTAGCTTTCTTT
>few|TRBV6-6|-|TRBJ2-5
CASSYSSFTETQYF
TGTGCCAGCAGTTACTCGAGTTTTACCGAGACCCAGTACTTC
>few|TRBV4-3|-|TRBJ1-5
CASSQDIGQPQHF
TGCGCCAGCAGCCAAGATATAGGACAGCCCCAGCATTTT
>-|TRBV5-1|TRBD1|TRBJ1-1
CASSQGTGLEAFF
TGCGCCAGCAGCCAGGGGACAGGGCTAGAAGCTTTCTTT
>-|TRBV5-1|-|TRBJ1-6
CASSLTGGMGNSPLHF
TGCGCCAGCAGCTTGACCGGGGGGATGGGAAATTCACCCCTCCACTTT
>few|TRBV6-5|-|TRBJ1-2
CASQQGGSYGYTF
TGTGCCAGCCAACAGGGAGGGAGCTATGGCTACACCTTC
>few|TRBV4-3|-|TRBJ2-3
CASSLSEGGGDTQYF
TGCGCCAGCAGCCTCTCAGAGGGGGGCGGAGATACGCAGTATTTT
>-|TRBV27|TRBD1|TRBJ2-3
CASSPRRAGQGAADTQYF
TGTGCCAGCAGTCCACGCCGGGCCGGACAGGGGGCGGCAGATACGCAGTATTTT
>-|TRBV6-4|TRBD2|TRBJ2-3
CASSKAGAADTQYF
TGTGCCAGCAGTAAAGCGGGGGCCGCAGATACGCAGTATTTT
>-|TRBV12-5|TRBD2|TRBJ2-5
CASGLVSSGGFQETQYF
TGTGCTAGTGGTTTGGTTTCTAGCGGGGGGTTCCAAGAGACCCAGTACTTC
>-|TRBV29-1|-|TRBJ2-7
CSVVADRPYEQYF
TGCAGCGTTGTCGCAGACAGACCCTACGAGCAGTACTTC
>-|TRBV2|TRBD1|TRBJ1-2
CATLTGGNYGYTF
TGTGCCACCCTAACAGGGGGTAACTATGGCTACACCTTC
>-|TRBV29-1|-|TRBJ1-1
CSTAGGLNTEAFF
TGCAGCACCGCGGGGGGGCTGAACACTGAAGCTTTCTTT
>-|TRBV29-1|-|TRBJ2-1
CSAQRNEQFF
TGCAGCGCGCAGCGGAATGAGCAGTTCTTC
>few|TRBV7-8|-|TRBJ2-5
CASSYRLARQETQYF
TGTGCCAGCAGCTACAGGCTAGCGCGCCAAGAGACCCAGTACTTC
>-|TRBV5-1|-|TRBJ1-2
CASSLPGSYGYTF
TGCGCCAGCAGCTTGCCAGGGTCCTATGGCTACACCTTC
>-|TRBV25-1|-|TRBJ2-1
CASSISTTHNEQFF
TGTGCCAGCAGTATTTCCACCACCCACAATGAGCAGTTCTTC
>-|TRBV30|-|TRBJ1-5
CAWSPGKWARVNQPQHF
TGTGCCTGGAGTCCCGGAAAATGGGCACGGGTGAATCAGCCCCAGCATTTT
>-|TRBV5-1|-|TRBJ2-1
CASSREAQGAYNEQFF
TGCGCCAGCAGCCGTGAAGCGCAGGGAGCCTACAATGAGCAGTTCTTC
>-|TRBV5-6|TRBD1|TRBJ1-6
CASSQADRVLRSPLHF
TGTGCCAGCAGCCAGGCCGACAGGGTACTGCGTTCACCCCTCCACTTT
>-|TRBV29-1|-|TRBJ2-1
CSVESRGREQFF
TGCAGCGTTGAGTCCAGGGGTAGGGAGCAGTTCTTC
>-|TRBV7-6|-|TRBJ2-7
CASSNPRQGGGQYF
TGTGCCAGCAGCAACCCCAGACAGGGAGGGGGGCAGTACTTC
>-|TRBV27|-|TRBJ1-1
CASRTNLNTEAFF
TGTGCCAGCAGGACCAACTTGAACACTGAAGCTTTCTTT
>-|TRBV4-3|-|TRBJ2-7
CASSQRSGTTYEQYF
TGCGCCAGCAGCCAACGTTCCGGGACAACATACGAGCAGTACTTC
>-|TRBV29-1|TRBD1|TRBJ2-7
CSVVGQENSYEQYF
TGCAGCGTAGTGGGACAGGAAAATTCCTACGAGCAGTACTTC
>-|TRBV29-1|TRBD2|TRBJ2-7
CSVDGASGGDYEQYF
TGCAGCGTTGATGGGGCTAGCGGGGGAGATTACGAGCAGTACTTC
>-|TRBV9|-|TRBJ2-5
CASSGSRQETQYF
TGTGCCAGCAGCGGGAGCCGTCAAGAGACCCAGTACTTC
>-|TRBV5-4|-|TRBJ2-7
CASSSNRELGEQYF
TGTGCCAGCAGCTCAAACAGGGAATTGGGCGAGCAGTACTTC
>many|TRBV7-2|-|TRBJ2-3
CASSSGLHGDTQYF
TGTGCCAGCAGCTCGGGACTCCACGGAGATACGCAGTATTTT
>-|TRBV7-2|-|TRBJ2-5
CASRLGAHQGETQYF
TGTGCCAGCAGACTAGGGGCCCACCAGGGAGAGACCCAGTACTTC
>-|TRBV27|-|TRBJ1-5
CASSFTGNQPQHF
TGTGCCAGCAGTTTCACAGGGAATCAGCCCCAGCATTTT
>few|TRBV20-1|-|TRBJ2-5
CSAQTGETQYF
TGCAGTGCCCAGACAGGAGAGACCCAGTACTTC
>-|TRBV9|TRBD1|TRBJ2-3
CASSLLPGTGVTDTQYF
TGTGCCAGCAGCCTACTACCCGGGACAGGGGTGACAGATACGCAGTATTTT
>-|TRBV5-1|-|TRBJ2-2
CASSPRQTGELFF
TGCGCCAGCAGCCCGAGACAGACCGGGGAGCTGTTTTTT
>-|TRBV4-1|-|TRBJ1-1
CASSQAQGNTEAFF
TGCGCCAGCAGCCAAGCCCAGGGTAACACTGAAGCTTTCTTT
>-|TRBV6-1|-|TRBJ1-6
CASGRWGDNSPLHF
TGTGCCAGCGGTCGTTGGGGGGACAATTCACCCCTCCACTTT
>-|TRBV5-1|TRBD2|TRBJ2-1
CATEPGTSGDNEQFF
TGCGCCACCGAACCCGGGACTAGCGGAGACAATGAGCAGTTCTTC
>few|TRBV19|TRBD2|TRBJ2-3
CASSIRIRRGGSTDTQYF
TGTGCCAGTAGTATTCGGATACGCCGCGGGGGTTCTACAGATACGCAGTATTTT
>-|TRBV5-1|-|TRBJ1-1
CASSLKFPNTEAFF
TGCGCCAGCAGCTTGAAGTTTCCGAACACTGAAGCTTTCTTT
>few|TRBV6-4|TRBD1|TRBJ2-4
CASSLTLQGVLYF
TGTGCCAGCAGTCTAACCCTACAGGGGGTCCTGTACTTC
>few|TRBV29-1|-|TRBJ2-1
CSVDSSYNEQFF
TGCAGCGTCGACAGTTCCTACAATGAGCAGTTCTTC
>-|TRBV30|TRBD2|TRBJ2-3
CAWSVRGGLTDTQYF
TGTGCCTGGAGTGTGCGGGGGGGTCTCACAGATACGCAGTATTTT
>-|TRBV7-2|TRBD1|TRBJ1-6
CASTASPGGLANSPLHF
TGTGCCAGCACCGCCTCCCCAGGGGGGTTGGCAAATTCACCCCTCCACTTT
>-|TRBV29-1|-|TRBJ2-3
CSVWLGDTQYF
TGCAGCGTTTGGCTGGGAGATACGCAGTATTTT